The clone carrying this T cell receptor beta chain was counted a few times. Its matching antigen is unknown. This sample stems from a study of T-cell memory formation after mild COVID-19. The CDR3 spans 15 residues. Trimming removed 6 bases at V and 2 bases at J, with 14 bases between. Whole-study results and caveats: CD4+ bias marked clones expanding day 15 to 37, unlike balanced contracting clones. A subset of responding clones appeared in pre-infection memory, suggesting cross-reactive memory joined.

5'RACE, which relied on constant-segment primers, yielded TCR alpha and TCR beta cDNA libraries carrying sample barcodes and UMIs. TCRdb redid the calling of the 5' RACE reads with MiXCR, one entry per CDR3 protein. The sample lists 300,000 to 400,000 distinct CDR3 sequences, 15% occurring once. The receptor was derived from a man younger than 35 who had mild COVID-19 (a few samples of this study predate the infection). Cell type and time point are not known. The source material was PBMCs or a T cell subset sorted from them (not recorded which). This sequence joins TRBV12-3 or TRBV12-4 and TRBJ1-3; a possible D gene is TRBD1 (6 bases). The CDR3 loop is CASRRQDFAGNTIYF. CDR3 DNA sequence: TGTGCCAGCAGACGACAGGATTTCGCTGGAAACACCATATATTTT.